The T cell receptor beta chain described here comes from a study of T-cell reconstitution after alpha-beta-depleted transplantation in children. Preparation of the TCRbeta library used unique molecular identifiers. In TCRdb, the PCR reads were re-called with MiXCR into one record per CDR3 protein. In the table there are some 520,000 distinct CDR3 sequences, approximately 30% of which are singletons. Germline V gene data show CDR1 as DFQATT and CDR2 as SNEGSKA (reference sequence). CDR3 length: 14 amino acids. Trimming took 0 bases from V and 3 from J, leaving 8 bases between them. The receptor was derived from a human donor who donated a stem cell graft to a child with aplastic anemia. The sequenced sample was PBMCs from the stem cell graft donor, obtained from the stem cell graft. This chain uses TRBV20-1 with TRBJ2-2, with a possible D match to TRBD1 (6 bases). CDR3 in amino acids: CSARDGGYTGELFF. CDR3 DNA sequence: TGCAGTGCTAGAGATGGGGGCTACACCGGGGAGCTGTTTTTT.